A selection of T cell receptor beta chains follows, all from one sample in a study of T cell clonotyping in hematopoietic cell transplantation. Generated by immunoSEQ multiplex PCR, the TCRdb table keeps only in-frame clones and is missing some. The table has about 36,000 clones, approximately 88% seen once. The specimen was peripheral blood mononuclear cells. These receptors were obtained from a woman in her forties in good health. Some clones in this sample may be carry-over from other donors' samples. The CDR3 runs from the conserved cysteine through the conserved F or W. The order of the fields is V gene, D gene, clone size, J gene, CDR3 DNA, CDR3 protein. The D gene is left open where the match is weak. Clone size appears in some rows only: once, few, many, or a class for an expanded clone.

TRBV30	NA	NA	TRBJ1-2	TGTGCCTGGAGGGACTTGGGGGGCTACACCTTC	CAWRDLGGYTF
TRBV28	TRBD1	NA	TRBJ1-1	TGTGCCAGCAGGGGACAGGGGGCAAACACTGAAGCTTTCTTT	CASRGQGANTEAFF
TRBV5-1	TRBD1	NA	TRBJ1-1	TGCGCCAGCAGCTTGGGGCTGACAGGGGGGGGAGCTTTCTTT	CASSLGLTGGGAFF
TRBV7-6	NA	NA	TRBJ2-3	TGTGCCAGCAGCTTAGCTAGCGGTACAGATACGCAGTATTTT	CASSLASGTDTQYF
TRBV5-1	TRBD1	NA	TRBJ2-7	TGCGCCAGCAGCTTGGATACGGGACAGGGGATTTTCGAGCAGTACTTC	CASSLDTGQGIFEQYF
TRBV6-1	TRBD1	NA	TRBJ1-4	TGTGCCAGCAGTGTCCTGAGACAGGGGACGGGTGAAAAACTGTTTTTT	CASSVLRQGTGEKLFF
TRBV27	TRBD1	NA	TRBJ2-7	TGTGCCAGCAGTACGGCCGGGACAGAGGGATACGAGCAGTACTTC	CASSTAGTEGYEQYF
TRBV13	TRBD1	NA	TRBJ2-3	TGTGCCAGCAGCTCCCGGACAGGGTCGGGTAGGGCTAGCACAGATACGCAGTATTTT	CASSSRTGSGRASTDTQYF
TRBV6-8	NA	NA	TRBJ1-5	TGTGCCAGCAGTTACAGTGCAGGGATCACTCAGCCCCAGCATTTT	CASSYSAGITQPQHF
TRBV20-1	NA	NA	TRBJ2-1	TGCAGTGCTAGATGGGATGAGCAGTTCTTC	CSARWDEQFF
TRBV2	NA	NA	TRBJ2-1	TGTGCCAGCAGTTTCATTAGCGGCCCCTACAATGAGCAGTTCTTC	CASSFISGPYNEQFF
TRBV28	NA	NA	TRBJ2-2	TGTGCCAGCAGCGGGGAGCTGTTTTTT	CASSGELFF
TRBV30	TRBD1	NA	TRBJ2-7	TGTGCCTGGAGGGACAGGGGAAACTACGAGCAGTACTTC	CAWRDRGNYEQYF
TRBV5-1	TRBD1	NA	TRBJ2-7	TGCGCCAGCAGCCCCGACCCTAACAGGGGAAGCGAGCAGTACTTC	CASSPDPNRGSEQYF
TRBV7-9	TRBD2	few	TRBJ2-3	TGTGCCAGCAGCTTTCAAGGCGGGAGGGCAGATACGCAGTATTTT	CASSFQGGRADTQYF
TRBV7-8	NA	NA	TRBJ2-7	TGTGCCAGCAGCTTACCCGGGGCGGACGAGCAGTACTTC	CASSLPGADEQYF
TRBV6-5	NA	NA	TRBJ1-2	TGTGCCAGCAAGAGGACATCCCGAGGCTATGGCTACACCTTC	CASKRTSRGYGYTF
TRBV5-1	TRBD1	NA	TRBJ1-2	TGCGCCAGCAGCTTGGACCTATCAGGGGGAGGGTATGGCTACACCTTC	CASSLDLSGGGYGYTF
TRBV5-1	TRBD1	once	TRBJ2-3	TGCGCCAGCAGCTTCATTGGACAGGGAGGAGATACGCAGTATTTT	CASSFIGQGGDTQYF
TRBV19	NA	NA	TRBJ2-7	TGTGCCAGCGGTGTAAATAAAGGCTACGAGCAGTACTTC	CASGVNKGYEQYF
TRBV19	TRBD2	NA	TRBJ2-7	TGTGCCAGTAGTATAGCGGCTAGCGGAAGTTCCTACGAGCAGTACTTC	CASSIAASGSSYEQYF
TRBV5-1	TRBD2	NA	TRBJ2-5	TGCGCCAGCAGCTTCGGGCTAGCGGAAGAGACCCAGTACTTC	CASSFGLAEETQYF
TRBV5-4	NA	once	TRBJ2-5	TGTGCCAGCAGCTGGGGCACCCAAGAGACCCAGTACTTC	CASSWGTQETQYF
TRBV28	NA	NA	TRBJ1-2	TGTGCCAGCAGGCCGGAGGTCGGATTAGGCTACACCTTC	CASRPEVGLGYTF
TRBV11-2	TRBD2	NA	TRBJ2-7	TGTGCCAGCAGCTTAGTAGCGGGAGAATACGAGCAGTACTTC	CASSLVAGEYEQYF
TRBV19	NA	NA	TRBJ1-4	TGTGCCAGTACCCCGGGTCCTACAGGAAAACTGTTTTTT	CASTPGPTGKLFF
TRBV27	NA	once	TRBJ1-1	TGTGCCAGCAGTTTATCGACTTACACTGAAGCTTTCTTT	CASSLSTYTEAFF
TRBV6-1	NA	NA	TRBJ1-3	TGTGCCAGCAAGGTGACAGCTGAAGGAAACACCATATATTTT	CASKVTAEGNTIYF
TRBV6-5	NA	NA	TRBJ1-2	TGTGCCAGCAGCCAGGCAGGCGGAATTGGCTACACCTTC	CASSQAGGIGYTF
TRBV9	NA	NA	TRBJ2-5	TGTGCCAGCAGCGTAATGCTCTTGGGGACCCAGTACTTC	CASSVMLLGTQYF
TRBV30	NA	NA	TRBJ2-5	TGTGCCTGGAGTGTACTCCCGGGTCTCCAAGAGACCCAGTACTTC	CAWSVLPGLQETQYF
TRBV28	NA	NA	TRBJ2-3	TGTGCCAGCAGGGTCCCAGCGGATTATACGCAGTATTTT	CASRVPADYTQYF
TRBV13	NA	NA	TRBJ2-1	TGTGCCAGCAGCCTACCAGTCAGGGGATCCTACAATGAGCAGTTCTTC	CASSLPVRGSYNEQFF
TRBV10-3	TRBD1	once	TRBJ1-5	TGTGCCACCAGGATAGGGACAGGGGGCGGTCAGCCCCAGCATTTT	CATRIGTGGGQPQHF
TRBV27	NA	NA	TRBJ2-7	TGTGCCAGCAGTTTAAACAGGGGCGGGACCTACGAGCAGTACTTC	CASSLNRGGTYEQYF
TRBV6-1	NA	NA	TRBJ1-1	TGTGCCAGCAGTGACGGGAGGGACACTGAAGCTTTCTTT	CASSDGRDTEAFF
TRBV7-9	NA	once	TRBJ1-1	TGTGCCAGCACCAATCTCTTACAGGGAAACACTGAAGCTTTCTTT	CASTNLLQGNTEAFF
TRBV11-2	NA	NA	TRBJ2-7	TGTGCCAGCAGCTATTCGGGGACTGCTGGGGACGAGCAGTACTTC	CASSYSGTAGDEQYF
TRBV30	TRBD1	few	TRBJ1-2	TGTGCCTGGAGCCCGACAGGGAACGGCGCCACCTTC	CAWSPTGNGATF
TRBV4-2	TRBD2	NA	TRBJ2-3	TGTGCCAGCAGCCAGCTAGCGACTAGCGCTTCCACAGATACGCAGTATTTT	CASSQLATSASTDTQYF
TRBV19	NA	NA	TRBJ1-1	TGTGCCAGTAATGAGTTAGGTGATTTCACTGAAGCTTTCTTT	CASNELGDFTEAFF
TRBV4-2	TRBD2	NA	TRBJ2-7	TGTGCCAGCAGCCACAGCGAGCGGGAGGGGTACGAGCAGTACTTC	CASSHSEREGYEQYF
TRBV29-1	NA	NA	TRBJ1-1	TGCAGCGTTGACAGGGTAGGCACTGAAGCTTTCTTT	CSVDRVGTEAFF
TRBV30	NA	NA	TRBJ1-2	TGTGCCTGGAGTGGGGCTGCGGGCTATGGCTACACCTTC	CAWSGAAGYGYTF
TRBV30	NA	NA	TRBJ1-2	TGTGCCCGCAGGGCACTTGACGACCGAGATGGCTACACCTTC	CARRALDDRDGYTF
TRBV28	TRBD1	NA	TRBJ1-5	TGTGCCAGCAGTCAAATAACCGGGACAGAAAGCAATCAGCCCCAGCATTTT	CASSQITGTESNQPQHF
TRBV28	NA	NA	TRBJ1-2	TGTGCCAGCAGGGGTGTAGGAGGCTACACCTTC	CASRGVGGYTF
TRBV5-1	TRBD2	NA	TRBJ2-7	TGCGCCAGCAGCTTTTCCTCTAGCGGGAGAAGCTCCTACGAGCAGTACTTC	CASSFSSSGRSSYEQYF
TRBV5-1	NA	NA	TRBJ2-1	TGCGCCAGCAGCTTGCACTTTATTGAGCAGTTCTTC	CASSLHFIEQFF